The 22 T cell receptor beta chains listed next were all sequenced from one sample in a study of blood T cells in healthy people across ages. Through a sample-barcoded 5' primer and a J-beta primer mix, a second PCR was run for 7 to 11 cycles. TCRdb reanalysed the 5' RACE reads using MiXCR and keeps one entry per CDR3 protein. The repertoire holds roughly 900,000 distinct CDR3 sequences, about 44% seen once, with 13% in the top ten. The specimen sequenced was blood. Every receptor here comes from a man aged 25 to 45 in good health.

This clonotype was counted many times. The V gene is TRBV6-1, the J gene TRBJ1-1, with TRBD1 matching 10 bases. V lost 6 bases, J lost 5 bases, and 9 bases stayed unmatched. CDR1 and CDR2 (germline): MNHNS, SASEGT. This CDR3 is built from 15 residues. The CDR3 spells CASRAAGTGETEAFF. The CDR3 bases are TGTGCCAGCAGAGCCGCCGGGACAGGGGAGACTGAAGCTTTCTTT.

This chain links TRBV7-9 with TRBJ2-1; TRBD2 aligns across 10 bases. The J segment lost 6 bases and the V segment lost 1 base, leaving 6 bases of the junction unmatched. The CDR3 runs to 16 residues. CDR1 and CDR2 (germline): SEHNR, FQNEAQ (reference sequence). CDR3 in DNA: TGTGCCAGCAGCTTAGTTGATAGCGGGGGGATCAATGAGCAGTTCTTC. The encoded protein is CASSLVDSGGINEQFF.

In this sample, this clonotype turned up a few times. This chain's CDR3 is CASSYMGGGQYF. CDR3 nucleotides: TGTGCCAGCAGTTACATGGGTGGCGGGCAGTACTTC. V usage is TRBV6-2 or TRBV6-3 and J usage is TRBJ2-5; possible D gene TRBD2, 5 bases. Trimming left V 2 bases short and J 11 bases short, with 12 bases between. CDR1 and CDR2 (germline): MNHEY, SVGEGT. CDR3 size: 12 residues.

This clonotype was observed a few times. V and J are TRBV5-1 and TRBJ2-2; no firm D call. V lost 4 bases and J lost 5, with 9 bases in between. The CDR3 covers 13 residues. Germline-derived CDR1 and CDR2 are SGHRS and YFSETQ. The CDR3 sequence: CASSPSGTGELFF. The CDR3, as DNA: TGCGCCAGCAGCCCTTCCGGGACCGGGGAGCTGTTTTTT.

The J gene is TRBJ1-5, the V gene TRBV6-2 or TRBV6-3, with D maybe TRBD1 (5 bases). The ends were cut back, 6 bases at V and 0 bases at J, with 9 bases in the middle. This CDR3 has 14 amino acids. The germline V gene has CDR1 MNHEY and CDR2 SVGEGT. CDR3 DNA sequence: TGTGCCAGCAGCGGGGGAAGTAGCAATCAGCCCCAGCATTTT. Protein: CASSGGSSNQPQHF.

This clonotype was detected only a few times. CDR3 region: CASSQRIHEQYF. In nucleotides, the CDR3 is TGTGCCAGCAGCCAACGAATCCACGAGCAGTACTTC. The chain recombines TRBV3-1 with TRBJ2-7; no clear D. Germline V gene sequence: CDR1 LGHDT, CDR2 YNNKEL (reference sequence). The CDR3 totals 12 residues. V lost 2 bases, J lost 5 bases, and 7 bases lay in between.

The V call is TRBV6-2 or TRBV6-3, the J call TRBJ2-3; D perhaps matches TRBD1 (6 bases). Germline V gene sequence: CDR1 MNHEY, CDR2 SVGEGT. The length of the CDR3 is 14 residues. The V and J ends lost 2 bases and 5 bases respectively, with 11 bases between them. The DNA of the CDR3 is TGTGCCAGCAGTTACCTGGGGGCTAGAGATACGCAGTATTTT. This encodes CASSYLGARDTQYF.

Regarding this clonotype: This may be a read error, as it is one base from a much larger clone. The chain recombines TRBV20-1 with TRBJ2-7; tentative D call: TRBD2 (6 bases). There are 14 residues in the CDR3. CDR1 is DFQATT and CDR2 is SNEGSKA in the germline V gene (reference sequence). V dropped 8 bases and J dropped 3 bases, with 20 bases sitting between them. As DNA, the CDR3 is TGCAGTACTGTACGGGACGGGAGAAACTACGAGCAGTACTTC. Protein product: CSTVRDGRNYEQYF.

The gene calls are TRBV7-2 and TRBJ2-3, with D unclear. The V gene lost 3 bases and the J gene lost 4 bases, with 8 bases spanning the gap. The CDR3 is 13 amino acids. Looked up from germline, CDR1 is SGHTA and CDR2 is FQGNSA. The CDR3 sequence is CASSFNTPDTQYF. CDR3 nucleotides: TGTGCCAGCAGCTTCAACACCCCAGATACGCAGTATTTT. The variable domain in full, with the rest retrieved from reference TRBV7-2 and TRBJ2-3, is GAGVSQSPSNKVTEKGKDVELRCDPISGHTALYWYRQSLGQGLEFLIYFQGNSAPDKSGLPSDRFSAERTGGSVSTLTIQRTQQEDSAVYLCASSFNTPDTQYFGPGTRLTVL.

The chain carries TRBV24-1 and TRBJ2-1; D remains ambiguous. Deletions cut 5 bases from V and 9 bases from J, with 7 bases between. The CDR3 sequence is 11 residues long. Germline V gene lookup returns CDR1 KGHDR and CDR2 SFDVKD. The DNA of the CDR3 is TGTGCCACCAGTGCCTTGGGTGAGCAGTTCTTC. This encodes CATSALGEQFF.

V gene TRBV27 combines with J gene TRBJ1-5; D not certain. The CDR3 spans 14 residues. V lost 2 bases and J lost 0, with 5 bases in between. In germline, CDR1 is MNHEY, CDR2 SMNVEV (reference sequence). CDR3 in DNA: TGTGCCAGCAGTTTACAACTTAGCAATCAGCCCCAGCATTTT. Residues: CASSLQLSNQPQHF.

This chain uses TRBV6-1 with TRBJ1-2; 8 bases line up with TRBD1. V gave up 4 bases and J gave up 6 bases; unmatched junction bases: 4. Germline assignment: CDR1 MNHNS and CDR2 SASEGT. The CDR3 loop spans 13 amino acids. CDR3 region: CASSGDRRDGYTF. CDR3 nucleotides: TGTGCCAGCAGTGGGGACAGGCGCGATGGCTACACCTTC.

The chain couples TRBV10-3 to TRBJ2-7; TRBD1 might be the D (6 bases). Germline V CDR1 and CDR2: ENHRY, SYGVKD. This CDR3 has 14 residues. Between the trimmed V and J ends, which lost 2 bases and 5 bases, there was a span of 13 bases. DNA of the CDR3: TGTGCCATCAGTGAGACAGGGCCCTCGGACGAGCAGTACTTC. It specifies CAISETGPSDEQYF.

The chain has TRBV6-1 and TRBJ1-2; no clear D gene. In germline, CDR1 is MNHNS, CDR2 SASEGT. This CDR3 has 13 residues. The V end lost 6 bases, the J end lost 3 bases, and 11 bases lay between the germline ends. In DNA, the CDR3 is TGTGCCAGCAGGGCGGGAAGGGACTATGGCTACACCTTC. This translates into CASRAGRDYGYTF.

This chain joins TRBV9 and TRBJ2-1; TRBD2 agrees at 9 bases. The CDR3 sequence is 17 residues long. The junction had 11 bases not matched to a gene; V was cut back by 0 bases and J by 7 bases. Germline V gene sequence: CDR1 SGDLS, CDR2 YYNGEE. CDR3 sequence (DNA): TGTGCCAGCAGCGTAGCAGGTCGAGCGGGGGGTGCAAATGAGCAGTTCTTC. Translating gives CASSVAGRAGGANEQFF.

The rearrangement uses TRBV12-3 or TRBV12-4 and TRBJ1-5; D is unresolved. Between the trimmed V and J ends, which lost 5 bases and 0 bases, there was a span of 11 bases. The CDR3 covers 15 residues. The CDR3 loop reads CASSRWRDSNQPQHF. The CDR3 DNA is TGTGCCAGCAGTCGGTGGCGGGATAGCAATCAGCCCCAGCATTTT.

A few counts support this clonotype. The V and J genes are TRBV6-1 and TRBJ2-1, with TRBD2 matching 11 bases. V gave up 5 bases and J gave up 6 bases; unmatched junction bases: 3. The CDR3 extends over 14 amino acids. The germline gives CDR1 MNHNS, CDR2 SASEGT. The CDR3 region has the DNA TGTGCCAGCAGTTCTAGCGGGGGGCTCAATGAGCAGTTCTTC. It specifies CASSSSGGLNEQFF.

The V call is TRBV3-1, the J call TRBJ2-7; D may be TRBD2 (5 bases). The CDR3 loop spans 11 amino acids. The V and J ends lost 8 bases and 3 bases respectively, with 8 bases between them. Germline lookup yields CDR1 LGHDT and CDR2 YNNKEL (reference sequence). Written as DNA, the CDR3 is TGTGCCAGCGGGGAGTTCTACGAGCAGTACTTC. It specifies CASGEFYEQYF.

This clonotype was seen a handful of times. The CDR3 reads CASSGTGSKRFEQFF. Here the CDR3 DNA reads TGTGCCAGCAGCGGAACGGGCAGTAAGCGGTTTGAACAGTTCTTC. The V and J genes are TRBV7-2 and TRBJ2-1, with TRBD2 as a possible D gene (5 bases). Germline-derived CDR1 and CDR2 are SGHTA and FQGNSA. V dropped 5 bases and J dropped 13 bases, with 24 bases sitting between them. The CDR3 is made up of 15 amino acids.

As concerns this clonotype: This may stem from a read error, because a much larger clone lies one nucleotide away. CDR3 DNA sequence: TGTGCCAGCAGTTTAGCGCACAGGGAGCTGTACGAGCAGTACTTC. It codes for CASSLAHRELYEQYF. V and J are TRBV12-3 or TRBV12-4 and TRBJ2-7; TRBD1 is a possible D gene (6 bases). With 0 bases removed from V and 4 bases from J, the gap between germline ends came to 13 bases. The CDR3 is made up of 15 amino acids.

CDR3 residues: CASSLDMGAEQFF. The CDR3 nucleotides are TGTGCCAGCAGCCTCGATATGGGGGCAGAGCAGTTCTTC. V gene TRBV7-9 combines with J gene TRBJ2-1, with a tentative D call TRBD1 (6 bases). V lost 5 bases and J lost 10, with 15 bases in between. This CDR3 contains 13 residues. Germline assignment: CDR1 SEHNR and CDR2 FQNEAQ (reference sequence).

V gene TRBV27 combines with J gene TRBJ2-7; D call uncertain. CDR3 length equals 14 residues. CDR1 is MNHEY, CDR2 SMNVEV, per germline (reference sequence). The V and J ends lost 0 bases and 7 bases respectively, with 13 bases between them. The CDR3 sequence is CASSLSGTYNEQYF. The CDR3 nucleotides are TGTGCCAGCAGTTTATCGGGCACCTACAATGAGCAGTACTTC.